The 29 T cell receptor beta chains below were found in one sample sequenced in a study of blood T cell repertoires in COVID-19. Data came from immunoSEQ multiplex PCR; TCRdb stores just in-frame clones and leaves some out. This sample has roughly 280,000 clones, with more than 85% found just once. Sequenced input: peripheral blood. Receptor source: a woman aged 60-75 years with COVID-19, enrolled during active disease.

J is TRBJ1-5 and V is TRBV4-1, with 8 bases that match TRBD1. This CDR3 contains 15 residues. Trimming cost V 1 base and J 6 bases; bases outside gene matches: 5. Germline loops: CDR1 MGHRA, CDR2 YSYEKL. The CDR3 reads CASSQGRGRVQPQHF. The DNA of the CDR3 is TGCGCCAGCAGCCAAGGCAGGGGGCGGGTTCAGCCCCAGCATTTT.

The chain recombines TRBV7-9 with TRBJ2-2; 13 nucleotides match TRBD2. With 6 bases clipped from V and 7 bases from J, the junction kept 8 bases outside the gene matches. The germline gives CDR1 SEHNR, CDR2 FQNEAQ (reference sequence). The CDR3 is 16 residues long. CDR3 bases: TGTGCCAGCAGAACCGGACTAGCGGGGGCGGGCGGGGAGCTGTTTTTT. The encoded protein is CASRTGLAGAGGELFF.

In this sample, this clone turned up once. The chain couples TRBV14 to TRBJ1-1, with a tentative D call TRBD1 (6 bases). This CDR3 has 14 amino acids. The V gene's germline CDR1 is SGHDN and CDR2 FVKESK. Between the trimmed V and J ends, which lost 0 bases and 5 bases, there was a span of 10 bases. CDR3 loop: CASSQDRGWTEAFF. CDR3 DNA sequence: TGTGCCAGCAGCCAAGACAGGGGATGGACTGAAGCTTTCTTT.

The chain has TRBV19 and TRBJ1-5; 7 bases are shared with TRBD1. This CDR3 region has 14 residues. Germline CDR1 reads LNHDA; CDR2 reads SQIVND (reference sequence). V lost 4 bases to trimming and J lost 3 bases; unmatched junction nucleotides: 3. CDR3 sequence (DNA): TGTGCCAGTAGTAAGGGGGCTTCCAATCAGCCCCAGCATTTT. Translated: CASSKGASNQPQHF.

The genes are TRBV7-9 and TRBJ2-3, with 7 bases aligning to TRBD2. The junction had 7 bases not matched to a gene; V was cut back by 1 base and J by 6 bases. The germline gives CDR1 SEHNR, CDR2 FQNEAQ (reference sequence). The CDR3 totals 15 residues. CDR3 protein: CASSLVGLPEDTQYF. The CDR3 DNA is TGTGCCAGCAGCTTAGTGGGACTACCAGAGGATACGCAGTATTTT.

The CDR3 coding sequence is TGTGCCTGGAGTGGGTACAGGGGGATCAATCAGCCCCAGCATTTT. Translating gives CAWSGYRGINQPQHF. The chain has TRBV30 and TRBJ1-5; 8 bases agree with TRBD1. Germline trimming cut 1 base from V and 3 bases from J; bases unmatched to any gene: 5. CDR1 is GTSNPN, CDR2 SVGIG, per germline (reference sequence). The CDR3 contains 15 residues.

V usage is TRBV25-1 and J usage is TRBJ2-7; maybe TRBD1 (5 bases). The V gene's germline CDR1 is MGHDK and CDR2 SYGVNS. Deletions cut 5 bases from V and 0 bases from J, with 14 bases between. The CDR3 is 15 amino acids. CDR3 in amino acids: CASSPLNRGSYEQYF. The CDR3, as DNA: TGTGCCAGCAGTCCCCTTAATAGGGGCTCCTACGAGCAGTACTTC.

The V and J genes are TRBV30 and TRBJ2-1, with no clear D. Germline CDR1 is GTSNPN and CDR2 is SVGIG (reference sequence). The length of the CDR3 is 11 residues. V lost 4 bases, J lost 3 bases, and 4 bases lay in between. Written as DNA, the CDR3 is TGTGCCTGGAAACACTACAATGAGCAGTTCTTC. It translates to CAWKHYNEQFF.

The V gene is TRBV30, the J gene TRBJ2-7; D unresolved. The germline V gene encodes CDR1 GTSNPN and CDR2 SVGIG (reference sequence). The CDR3 contains 12 residues. V was shortened by 0 bases and J by 4 bases, with 7 bases between the two germline ends. The CDR3 nucleotides read TGTGCCTGGAGTGTACGGGTATACGAGCAGTACTTC. Translation: CAWSVRVYEQYF.

The chain uses TRBV19 and TRBJ1-1; 10 nucleotides line up with TRBD1. The CDR3 has 14 amino acids. Germline CDR1 and CDR2: LNHDA and SQIVND (reference sequence). The J segment lost 3 bases and the V segment lost 3 bases, leaving 1 base of the junction unmatched. The DNA of the CDR3 is TGTGCCAGTAGTATCGGGACAGGGGACACTGAAGCTTTCTTT. Its translation: CASSIGTGDTEAFF.

This chain joins TRBV6-5 and TRBJ1-6, with D unclear. Trimming removed 6 bases from V and 6 bases from J, with 15 bases in between. Germline-derived CDR1 and CDR2 are MNHEY and SVGAGI. The CDR3 extends over 15 amino acids. The CDR3 region is CASSPQRSVNSPLHF. DNA of the CDR3: TGTGCCAGCAGCCCCCAGAGAAGCGTTAATTCACCCCTCCACTTT.

The rearrangement links TRBV7-9 to TRBJ2-3; TRBD2 matches at 11 bases. The junction had 16 bases not matched to a gene; V was cut back by 4 bases and J by 4 bases. This CDR3 contains 19 residues. Per germline, CDR1 SEHNR and CDR2 FQNEAQ (reference sequence). The CDR3, as DNA: TGTGCCAGCAGCTCCTTCTTTATGCTACTAGCGGGAGAAGCAGATACGCAGTATTTT. This gives the protein CASSSFFMLLAGEADTQYF.

The V call is TRBV7-8, the J call TRBJ2-1; 9 bases align to TRBD2. Germline V gene data show CDR1 as SGHVS and CDR2 as FQNEAQ. V lost 1 base and J lost 7; bases outside the gene matches: 8. CDR3 length: 16 amino acids. The DNA of the CDR3 is TGTGCCAGCAGCTTAGGTTATAGCGGGAGAGAAAATGAGCAGTTCTTC. It yields the protein CASSLGYSGRENEQFF.

This clone was counted a single time. The V call is TRBV5-5, the J call TRBJ2-7; TRBD2 matches at 11 bases. CDR3 length equals 14 residues. Losses at the gene ends were 2 bases for V and 7 bases for J; bases not matched to a gene: 5. Germline lookup yields CDR1 SGHKS and CDR2 YYEKEE (reference sequence). CDR3 DNA: TGTGCCAGCAGCTTCAGCCTAGCGGGAGGAGAGCAGTACTTC. Protein sequence: CASSFSLAGGEQYF.

The chain carries TRBV7-9 and TRBJ1-2; D may be TRBD1 (6 bases). The germline V and J ends were trimmed by 6 bases and 5 bases, with 19 bases remaining between them. The CDR3 spans 15 residues. Germline V gives CDR1 SEHNR, CDR2 FQNEAQ (reference sequence). The CDR3 DNA reads as TGTGCCAGCAGTCATCCGGCCGGGACAACATATGGCTACACCTTC. This encodes CASSHPAGTTYGYTF.

Note on this clone: Different DNA sequences within this sample yield the same CDR3. The gene calls are TRBV7-3 and TRBJ2-3; 7 bases map to TRBD2. CDR1 SGHTA and CDR2 FQGTGA come from the germline V gene. J gave up 6 bases and V 2 bases, and 5 bases lay outside the gene matches. The CDR3 loop spans 14 amino acids. The CDR3 reads CASSLVGGVDTQYF. The CDR3 region has the DNA TGTGCCAGCAGCTTAGTTGGGGGGGTGGATACGCAGTATTTT. The full variable domain, completed using reference TRBV7-3 and TRBJ2-3, is GAGVSQTPSNKVTEKGKYVELRCDPISGHTALYWYRQSLGQGPEFLIYFQGTGAADDSGLPNDRFFAVRPEGSVSTLKIQRTERGDSAVYLCASSLVGGVDTQYFGPGTRLTVL.

This clone was seen only once. The chain carries TRBV2 and TRBJ1-2, with D possibly matching TRBD1 (5 bases). In germline, CDR1 is SNHLY, CDR2 FYNNEI. V was shortened by 3 bases and J by 8 bases, with 10 bases between the two germline ends. The CDR3 is 12 residues long. CDR3 DNA: TGTGCCAGCAGTGAGTTTAAGGGGGGCTACACCTTC. Translated: CASSEFKGGYTF.

This clone was observed a single time. This sequence joins TRBV29-1 and TRBJ1-6; TRBD1 might be the D (6 bases). The CDR3 consists of 15 residues. CDR1 and CDR2 (germline): SQVTM, ANQGSEA. Trimming took 6 bases from V and 5 from J, leaving 17 bases between them. DNA for the CDR3: TGCAGCGTCCAAGTTGGGTCAGGGGATAATTCACCCCTCCACTTT. Translated: CSVQVGSGDNSPLHF.

The genes are TRBV7-2 and TRBJ1-2, with 7 bases identical to TRBD1. Per the germline V gene, CDR1 is SGHTA and CDR2 is FQGNSA. The junction had 9 bases not matched to a gene; V was cut back by 1 base and J by 4 bases. CDR3 size: 16 residues. The CDR3 spells CASSLVAGTAGYGYTF. DNA of the CDR3: TGTGCCAGCAGCTTAGTTGCCGGGACAGCAGGCTATGGCTACACCTTC.

The chain joins TRBV5-1 to TRBJ2-6, with D possibly matching TRBD1 (6 bases). This CDR3 spans 15 amino acids. The germline V and J ends were trimmed by 3 bases and 4 bases, with 11 bases remaining between them. Germline V gene lookup returns CDR1 SGHRS and CDR2 YFSETQ. The CDR3 sequence: CASSSQGRGANVLTF. The CDR3 region has the DNA TGCGCCAGCAGCTCTCAGGGGCGCGGGGCCAACGTCCTGACTTTC.

V is TRBV5-1 and J is TRBJ1-6, with 7 positions matching TRBD1. The V and J ends lost 0 bases and 7 bases, in that order; junction bases with no gene match: 4. The germline gives CDR1 SGHRS, CDR2 YFSETQ. CDR3 length equals 15 residues. The CDR3 sequence is CASSLGTRGNSPLHF. Written as DNA, the CDR3 is TGCGCCAGCAGCTTGGGGACCAGGGGGAATTCACCCCTCCACTTT. Based on the CDR3 plus reference TRBV5-1 and TRBJ1-6, the full variable domain is KAGVTQTPRYLIKTRGQQVTLSCSPISGHRSVSWYQQTPGQGLQFLFEYFSETQRNKGNFPGRFSGRQFSNSRSEMNVSTLELGDSALYLCASSLGTRGNSPLHFGNGTRLTVT.

The gene calls are TRBV19 and TRBJ2-5, with D unresolved. The CDR3 is 13 amino acids. Trimming left V 3 bases short and J 2 bases short, with 7 bases between. Germline assignment: CDR1 LNHDA and CDR2 SQIVND (reference sequence). The CDR3 here is CASSITVQETQYF. The CDR3 DNA reads as TGTGCCAGTAGTATTACAGTTCAAGAGACCCAGTACTTC.

The chain uses TRBV2 and TRBJ2-2; a possible D gene is TRBD2 (6 bases). Trimming took 3 bases from V and 4 from J, leaving 6 bases between them. From germline, CDR1 is SNHLY and CDR2 FYNNEI. The CDR3 contains 13 residues. CDR3 residues: CASSEGGTGELFF. The CDR3 region has the DNA TGTGCCAGCAGTGAGGGGGGCACCGGGGAGCTGTTTTTT.

The genes are TRBV7-2 and TRBJ2-5; weak D call: TRBD1 (6 bases). This CDR3 has 15 amino acids. Germline V gives CDR1 SGHTA, CDR2 FQGNSA. Trimming removed 1 base from V and 5 bases from J, with 14 bases in between. This chain's CDR3 is CASSLEWGRGETQYF. As DNA, the CDR3 is TGTGCCAGCAGCTTAGAGTGGGGGCGCGGGGAGACCCAGTACTTC.

This chain joins TRBV5-1 and TRBJ1-3, with 7 bases identical to TRBD1. Germline CDR1 SGHRS, CDR2 YFSETQ. The CDR3 has 15 amino acids. The V and J ends lost 4 bases and 4 bases, in that order; junction bases with no gene match: 8. In DNA form, the CDR3 reads TGCGCCAGCAGCATACGACAGGGTTACGGAAACACCATATATTTT. Amino acid sequence: CASSIRQGYGNTIYF.

V usage is TRBV7-7 and J usage is TRBJ2-1; 7 positions match TRBD2. The CDR3 covers 15 residues. Trimming removed 5 bases from V and 4 bases from J; junction bases left unmatched: 8. CDR1 and CDR2 from the germline V gene are SSHAT and FNYEAQ (reference sequence). CDR3 nucleotides: TGTGCCAGCAGCCCGGCGGGAGATAGTTACAATGAGCAGTTCTTC. It codes for CASSPAGDSYNEQFF.

On this clone: One junction end disagrees with the germline gene, perhaps due to a read error. The CDR3 DNA reads TGTGCCAGCTCCCCACGGACATCTCAAGAGACCCAGTACTTC. This translates into CASSPRTSQETQYF. The chain couples TRBV18 to TRBJ2-5; D perhaps matches TRBD1 (5 bases). The length of the CDR3 is 14 residues. CDR1 KGHSH and CDR2 LQKENI come from the germline V gene.

This chain uses TRBV4-3 with TRBJ2-6; D not certain. V lost 1 base, J lost 2 bases, and 9 bases lay in between. Germline CDR1 reads LGHNA; CDR2 reads YSLEER. This CDR3 contains 16 residues. CDR3 sequence (DNA): TGCGCCAGCAGCCAAGGCTCAGGCGCTGGGGCCAACGTCCTGACTTTC. Protein product: CASSQGSGAGANVLTF.

V and J are TRBV6-5 and TRBJ1-1; the D gene is possibly TRBD1 (5 bases). CDR1 MNHEY and CDR2 SVGAGI come from the germline V gene. The CDR3 sequence is 11 residues long. Trimming cost V 6 bases and J 5 bases, with 7 bases left between them. The CDR3 DNA follows: TGTGCCAGCAGAAGACAGACTGAAGCTTTCTTT. It codes for CASRRQTEAFF.